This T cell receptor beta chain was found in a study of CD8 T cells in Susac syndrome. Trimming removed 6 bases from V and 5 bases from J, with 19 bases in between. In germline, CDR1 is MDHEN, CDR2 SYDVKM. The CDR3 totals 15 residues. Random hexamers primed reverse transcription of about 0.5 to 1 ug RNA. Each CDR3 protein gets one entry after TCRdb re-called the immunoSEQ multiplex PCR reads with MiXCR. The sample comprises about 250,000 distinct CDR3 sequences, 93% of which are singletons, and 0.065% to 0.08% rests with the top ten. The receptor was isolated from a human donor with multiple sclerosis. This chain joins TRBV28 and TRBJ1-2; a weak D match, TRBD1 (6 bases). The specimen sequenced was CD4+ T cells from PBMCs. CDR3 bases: TGTGCCAGCAGAACCGAGTGGGGGGGCTATTATGGCTACACCTTC. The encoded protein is CASRTEWGGYYGYTF.